This T cell receptor (beta chain) was captured in a study of T cells after somatic rescue of genetic block. With V trimmed by 3 bases and J by 4 bases, 5 bases remained unmatched. The germline V gene has CDR1 SGDLS and CDR2 YYNGEE. The CDR3 is made up of 14 amino acids. The data were produced by immunoSEQ multiplex PCR, yet TCRdb's version contains in-frame clones alone and is incomplete. Of some 7,000 clones listed, approximately 80% are singletons. The chain employs TRBV9 and TRBJ1-2, with 8 bases aligning to TRBD1. Material for sequencing was peripheral blood mononuclear cells (PBMCs). The TCR originated in a boy aged 5-17 years. CDR3 region: CASSGQGAFYGYTF. The CDR3 coding sequence is TGTGCCAGCAGCGGCCAGGGGGCCTTCTATGGCTACACCTTC.